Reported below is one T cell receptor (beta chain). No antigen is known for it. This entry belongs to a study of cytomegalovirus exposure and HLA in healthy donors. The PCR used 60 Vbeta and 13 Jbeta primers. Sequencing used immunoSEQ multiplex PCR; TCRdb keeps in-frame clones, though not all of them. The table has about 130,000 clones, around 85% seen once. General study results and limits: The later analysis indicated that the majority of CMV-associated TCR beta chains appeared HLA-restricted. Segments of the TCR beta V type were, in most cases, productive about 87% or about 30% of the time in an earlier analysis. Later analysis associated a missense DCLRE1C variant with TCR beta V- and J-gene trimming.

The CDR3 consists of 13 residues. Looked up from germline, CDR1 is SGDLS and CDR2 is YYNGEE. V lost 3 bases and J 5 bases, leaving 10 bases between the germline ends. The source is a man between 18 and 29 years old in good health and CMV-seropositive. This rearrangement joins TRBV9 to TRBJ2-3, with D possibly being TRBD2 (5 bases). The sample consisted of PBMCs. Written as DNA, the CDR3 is TGTGCCAGCAGCGAGCGGAAGGTAGATACGCAGTATTTT. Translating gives CASSERKVDTQYF.